The 30 T cell receptor beta chains below were found in one sample sequenced in a study of cytotoxic CD8 clonotypes in ibrutinib-treated CLL. Method: immunoSEQ multiplex PCR; TCRdb's copy keeps in-frame clones and lacks some. The data show some 84,000 clones, 70% to 90% seen once. Sequenced material: PBMCs, taken before ibrutinib treatment. All receptors derive from a human donor with chronic lymphocytic leukemia.

This clone was detected once. The chain recombines TRBV6-1 with TRBJ2-1; D is unresolved. Germline loops: CDR1 MNHNS, CDR2 SASEGT. This CDR3 is 12 amino acids long. The ends were cut back, 2 bases at V and 7 bases at J, with 6 bases in the middle. The CDR3 region is CASSEYQNEQFF. In DNA form, the CDR3 reads TGTGCCAGCAGTGAATATCAGAATGAGCAGTTCTTC.

The rearrangement links TRBV11-2 to TRBJ1-1, with unresolved D. Germline V gene data show CDR1 as SGHAT and CDR2 as FQNNGV. Trimming cost V 3 bases and J 0 bases, with 8 bases left between them. The CDR3 runs to 14 residues. CDR3 sequence: CASSFLGLNTEAFF. CDR3 DNA: TGTGCCAGCAGCTTCCTCGGGCTGAACACTGAAGCTTTCTTT.

The CDR3 sequence: CASRGPDNEKLFF. The DNA for the CDR3 is TGTGCCAGCAGGGGACCAGATAATGAAAAACTGTTTTTT. The genes are TRBV2 and TRBJ1-4, with TRBD1 as a possible D gene (5 bases). Per germline, CDR1 SNHLY and CDR2 FYNNEI. V was cut by 6 bases and J by 4 bases, with 9 bases left in between. The CDR3 totals 13 residues.

The chain links TRBV28 to TRBJ1-1; no clear D. The CDR3 consists of 14 residues. The V gene's germline CDR1 is MDHEN and CDR2 SYDVKM. Deletions cut 6 bases from V and 5 bases from J, with 16 bases between. In DNA form, the CDR3 reads TGTGCCAGCAGACGGCCAGACCCTGGGACTGAAGCTTTCTTT. Protein sequence: CASRRPDPGTEAFF.

The chain combines TRBV6-1 with TRBJ2-7; 9 nucleotides agree with TRBD2. Per the germline V gene, CDR1 is MNHNS and CDR2 is SASEGT. The CDR3 has 14 amino acids. J was trimmed by 6 bases and V by 4 bases; bases with no gene match: 7. The CDR3 DNA reads TGTGCCAGCAGTGTGGCGGGAGGGCCAGGCGAGCAGTACTTC. Translating it yields CASSVAGGPGEQYF.

The sample holds a few counts of this clone. J is TRBJ2-7 and V is TRBV29-1, with a weak D call TRBD1 (6 bases). V was clipped by 6 bases and J by 0 bases, with 12 bases between them. The CDR3 has 13 amino acids. Looked up from germline, CDR1 is SQVTM and CDR2 is ANQGSEA. The CDR3 nucleotides are TGCAGCGTCAACACAGGGAGCTCCTACGAGCAGTACTTC. As protein: CSVNTGSSYEQYF.

The chain employs TRBV5-1 and TRBJ1-2; 8 bases map to TRBD1. The CDR3 totals 15 residues. V was pared by 3 bases and J by 7 bases, with 11 bases of the junction left unmatched. Per germline, CDR1 SGHRS and CDR2 YFSETQ. The CDR3 sequence: CASSSTLTGEGGYTF. The DNA of the CDR3 is TGCGCCAGCAGCTCGACGCTGACAGGGGAGGGTGGCTACACCTTC.

The gene calls are TRBV28 and TRBJ2-5, with D possibly being TRBD1 (6 bases). Germline CDR1 reads MDHEN; CDR2 reads SYDVKM. This CDR3 is built from 16 residues. The ends were cut back, 2 bases at V and 3 bases at J, with 16 bases in the middle. This CDR3 is CASSLMTWDKEETQYF. CDR3 in DNA: TGTGCCAGCAGTTTAATGACCTGGGACAAGGAAGAGACCCAGTACTTC.

CDR3 protein: CAISGTGGHEQYF. DNA for the CDR3: TGTGCCATCAGTGGGACAGGGGGCCACGAGCAGTACTTC. This chain links TRBV10-3 with TRBJ2-7; 11 bases are a match to TRBD1. This CDR3 comprises 13 residues. Germline V gene data show CDR1 as ENHRY and CDR2 as SYGVKD. After removal of 4 bases from V and 5 bases from J, the junction contained 1 base not matched to a gene.

The gene calls are TRBV19 and TRBJ1-1; D is unresolved. The CDR3 extends over 20 amino acids. The V gene's germline CDR1 is LNHDA and CDR2 SQIVND (reference sequence). V was shortened by 4 bases and J by 1 base, with 28 bases between the two germline ends. The CDR3 loop reads CASSKTGREGLSFSNTEAFF. CDR3 nucleotide sequence: TGTGCCAGTAGTAAAACCGGACGGGAAGGTCTGTCCTTTTCGAACACTGAAGCTTTCTTT.

Notes on this clone: The missing conserved phenylalanine or tryptophan at the end of this CDR3 makes a read error likely. No DNA is shown, since the ends of the CDR3 on it are uncertain; the CDR3 is the one TCRdb lists. This chain links TRBV6-1 with TRBJ2-3; the table calls TRBD2, which could not be checked here. Per the germline V gene, CDR1 is MNHNS and CDR2 is SASEGT. With termini counted, the CDR3 has 10 amino acids. The CDR3 reads CASRTKTIFP.

The chain has TRBV2 and TRBJ2-1, with 7 bases matching TRBD2. Losses at the gene ends were 1 base for V and 8 bases for J; bases not matched to a gene: 14. The V gene's germline CDR1 is SNHLY and CDR2 FYNNEI. The CDR3 sequence is 17 residues long. The CDR3 spells CASSEVILAASLYEQFF. CDR3 DNA: TGTGCCAGCAGTGAAGTTATCCTAGCGGCGTCTCTGTATGAGCAGTTCTTC.

V and J are TRBV2 and TRBJ1-1; TRBD1 matches at 9 bases. Trimming cost V 6 bases and J 6 bases; bases outside gene matches: 8. Germline CDR1 is SNHLY and CDR2 is FYNNEI. The CDR3 extends over 14 amino acids. The DNA for the CDR3 is TGTGCCAGCAGGGGGGACAGGGATCTCCCTGAAGCTTTCTTT. Its protein is CASRGDRDLPEAFF.

This rearrangement joins TRBV6-4 to TRBJ1-5; 7 bases agree with TRBD1. J gave up 5 bases and V 5 bases, and 12 bases lay outside the gene matches. In germline, CDR1 is MRHNA, CDR2 SNTAGT. This CDR3 has 16 residues. The CDR3, as DNA: TGTGCCAGCAGTCCCCCAAACGACAGGGCGGATCAGCCCCAGCATTTT. Translating gives CASSPPNDRADQPQHF.

This clone appeared once. CDR3 in amino acids: CASSPIAGSSYEQYF. The CDR3 coding sequence is TGTGCCAGCTCACCAATAGCGGGTAGCTCCTACGAGCAGTACTTC. The chain uses TRBV18 and TRBJ2-7; 7 bases fit TRBD2. V lost 2 bases to trimming and J lost 0 bases; unmatched junction nucleotides: 4. The CDR3 spans 15 residues. Germline lookup yields CDR1 KGHSH and CDR2 LQKENI.

This sequence joins TRBV9 and TRBJ1-3; the D is unclear. The CDR3 consists of 17 residues. Germline lookup yields CDR1 SGDLS and CDR2 YYNGEE. V shed 4 bases and J shed 0 bases, with 17 bases lying between them. The CDR3: CASSHEGGKSSGNTIYF. The CDR3 nucleotides are TGTGCCAGCAGCCACGAAGGAGGAAAGAGCTCTGGAAACACCATATATTTT.

The chain employs TRBV29-1 and TRBJ2-1; no clear D. The CDR3 sequence is 10 residues long. Germline CDR1 is SQVTM and CDR2 is ANQGSEA. Trimming took off 3 bases at V and 7 bases at J, with 4 bases between the two ends. The CDR3 coding sequence is TGCAGCGTTGACGAGAATGAGCAGTTCTTC. Its protein product is CSVDENEQFF.

The V and J genes are TRBV4-1 and TRBJ2-1; 10 bases fit TRBD2. Unmatched junction bases numbered 2, after V lost 0 bases and J lost 3 bases. The CDR3 is 16 amino acids. Germline V lookup: CDR1 MGHRA, CDR2 YSYEKL. CDR3 bases: TGCGCCAGCAGCCAAGATCGGACTAGCGGCTACAATGAGCAGTTCTTC. Translated: CASSQDRTSGYNEQFF.

The V and J genes are TRBV11-2 and TRBJ2-1; D call uncertain. The CDR3 consists of 18 residues. The ends were cut back, 1 base at V and 5 bases at J, with 21 bases in the middle. CDR1 is SGHAT and CDR2 is FQNNGV in the germline V gene. In DNA form, the CDR3 reads TGTGCCAGCAGCTTAGCACTTGTCTCGACCGTTTCGGACAATGAGCAGTTCTTC. Amino acids: CASSLALVSTVSDNEQFF.

V gene TRBV29-1 combines with J gene TRBJ1-4; tentatively, D is TRBD1 (6 bases). V was cut by 2 bases and J by 4 bases, with 14 bases left in between. The germline V gene has CDR1 SQVTM and CDR2 ANQGSEA. CDR3 length equals 15 residues. This chain's CDR3 is CSVESGTPFNEKLFF. DNA for the CDR3: TGCAGCGTTGAATCCGGGACACCCTTTAATGAAAAACTGTTTTTT.

V is TRBV30 and J is TRBJ1-6, with D possibly TRBD1 on 5 matching bases. CDR3 size: 14 residues. CDR1 and CDR2 (germline): GTSNPN, SVGIG (reference sequence). V lost 5 bases to trimming and J lost 9 bases, with 17 bases between them. CDR3 coding DNA: TGTGCCTGGGGTCAAGGGGTTGAAGGTTCACCCCTCCACTTT. Amino acids: CAWGQGVEGSPLHF.

The chain is built from TRBV11-3 and TRBJ1-1; 7 positions match TRBD1. The CDR3 runs 14 residues. V was pared by 5 bases and J by 6 bases, with 9 bases of the junction left unmatched. CDR1 is SGHNT, CDR2 YENEEA, per germline. CDR3 loop: CASSEGQAVAEAFF. The CDR3, as DNA: TGTGCCAGCAGCGAAGGACAGGCGGTCGCTGAAGCTTTCTTT. Filled out from reference TRBV11-3 and TRBJ1-1, the complete variable domain reads EAGVVQSPRYKIIEKKQPVAFWCNPISGHNTLYWYLQNLGQGPELLIRYENEEAVDDSQLPKDRFSAERLKGVDSTLKIQPAELGDSAVYLCASSEGQAVAEAFFGQGTRLTVV.

By share, this clone counts as medium-sized. The V gene is TRBV29-1, the J gene TRBJ2-1; D not certain. Trimming removed 6 bases at V and 8 bases at J, with 11 bases between. The germline CDR1 and CDR2 sequences are SQVTM and ANQGSEA. The CDR3 loop spans 11 amino acids. The CDR3 DNA follows: TGCAGCGTGGATCAAGGTTATGAGCAGTTCTTC. Amino acid sequence: CSVDQGYEQFF.

This clone appeared a few times. V gene TRBV11-2 combines with J gene TRBJ2-7; 15 bases align to TRBD2. Trimming cost V 5 bases and J 2 bases; bases outside gene matches: 7. The CDR3 length is 17 residues. Germline values: CDR1 SGHAT, CDR2 FQNNGV. The CDR3 loop reads CASSRGLAGGAPYEQYF. As DNA, the CDR3 is TGTGCCAGCAGCCGCGGACTAGCGGGAGGGGCACCCTACGAGCAGTACTTC.

The chain joins TRBV6-1 to TRBJ2-7; a possible D gene is TRBD1 (6 bases). Germline V gives CDR1 MNHNS, CDR2 SASEGT. This CDR3 spans 18 amino acids. Trimming took 4 bases from V and 3 from J, leaving 25 bases between them. CDR3 in DNA: TGTGCCAGCAGTGGACGGGACCCGGGACACTCGTGGTTCTACGAGCAGTACTTC. It encodes CASSGRDPGHSWFYEQYF.

The V call is TRBV5-5, the J call TRBJ2-2, with D perhaps given as TRBD1 or TRBD2 (5 bases each). Germline loops: CDR1 SGHKS, CDR2 YYEKEE (reference sequence). V lost 4 bases, J lost 7 bases, and 17 bases lay in between. This CDR3 spans 15 amino acids. The CDR3 region has the DNA TGTGCCAGCAGCCGAATAGGGGCCGCGGGCGGGGAGCTGTTTTTT. It encodes CASSRIGAAGGELFF.

CDR3 sequence: CASSSRGSLGGYTF. Here the CDR3 DNA reads TGTGCCAGCAGTTCTCGAGGGTCGCTCGGGGGCTACACCTTC. The V call is TRBV6-5, the J call TRBJ1-2; D is unclear. CDR3 length equals 14 residues. The germline CDR1 and CDR2 sequences are MNHEY and SVGAGI. The ends were cut back, 4 bases at V and 8 bases at J, with 17 bases in the middle.

This clone was seen a single time. The genes are TRBV2 and TRBJ1-5, with 7 bases fitting TRBD1. With 2 bases clipped from V and 6 bases from J, the junction kept 7 bases outside the gene matches. Germline-derived CDR1 and CDR2 are SNHLY and FYNNEI. This CDR3 has 15 residues. The DNA for the CDR3 is TGTGCCAGCAGTGAATTTAGTCAGGGGGTTCAGCCCCAGCATTTT. Translated, it gives CASSEFSQGVQPQHF.

The chain is built from TRBV20-1 and TRBJ2-7; D not resolved. Germline loops: CDR1 DFQATT, CDR2 SNEGSKA (reference sequence). CDR3 length: 11 residues. V was trimmed by 1 base and J by 9 bases, leaving 10 bases between them. The CDR3 DNA is TGCAGTGCTAGAGGACCTTCGCGGCAGTACTTC. It codes for CSARGPSRQYF.

This rearrangement joins TRBV7-9 to TRBJ2-7; weak D call: TRBD2 (6 bases). There are 14 residues in the CDR3. The V end was cut by 4 bases, the J end by 3 bases, with 13 bases between. Per germline, CDR1 SEHNR and CDR2 FQNEAQ (reference sequence). In DNA, the CDR3 is TGTGCCAGCAGCTGGGCGGCGGGAAGCTACGAGCAGTACTTC. Protein: CASSWAAGSYEQYF.